The 23 T cell receptor beta chains reported below all come from one sample, sequenced in a study of post-analysis software for immune sequencing data. No antigens are known for them. Points from the study as a whole: Elevated frequency relative to controls characterized several TRBV segments in patients, TRBV5-6, TRBV5-1 and TRBV20-1 among them.

Each TCR beta cDNA library carried unique molecular identifiers. TCRdb processed the PCR reads anew with MiXCR; each CDR3 protein has one entry. The sample yields roughly 570,000 distinct CDR3 sequences, around a third seen once. Sequencing input: blood. The receptors were sampled from a girl aged 2-17 years with multiple sclerosis.

This clonotype appeared a few times. The chain uses TRBV6-1 and TRBJ2-3; D remains unclear. V was shortened by 3 bases and J by 5 bases, with 9 bases between the two germline ends. The CDR3 runs to 13 residues. Germline-derived CDR1 and CDR2 are MNHNS and SASEGT. The CDR3 region is CASSEALLDTQYF. CDR3 in DNA: TGTGCCAGCAGTGAGGCTTTATTAGATACGCAGTATTTT.

This clonotype occurred many times. The chain is built from TRBV5-1 and TRBJ1-1; a weak D match, TRBD1 (5 bases). The CDR3 totals 14 residues. V lost 4 bases and J 0 bases, leaving 10 bases between the germline ends. Germline V lookup: CDR1 SGHRS, CDR2 YFSETQ. For the CDR3, the DNA is TGCGCCAGCAGCGGTGGGACCTTGAACACTGAAGCTTTCTTT. Translation: CASSGGTLNTEAFF.

This chain joins TRBV2 and TRBJ2-3; unclear D gene. V lost 5 bases to trimming and J lost 0 bases, with 9 bases between them. The germline CDR1 and CDR2 sequences are SNHLY and FYNNEI. The CDR3 spans 14 residues. CDR3 DNA sequence: TGTGCCAGCAGTTGGACGATGAGCACAGATACGCAGTATTTT. Protein sequence: CASSWTMSTDTQYF.

The CDR3 DNA follows: TGTGCCACCAGTGAGAGGGGTAGAGAGACCCAGTACTTC. It codes for CATSERGRETQYF. The rearrangement links TRBV24-1 to TRBJ2-5; D may match TRBD1 or TRBD2 (5 bases each). V was pared by 4 bases and J by 4 bases, with 9 bases between. The CDR3 sequence is 13 residues long. Germline V CDR1 and CDR2: KGHDR, SFDVKD.

The chain employs TRBV15 and TRBJ2-1; TRBD2 agrees at 13 bases. The CDR3 contains 18 residues. CDR1 LNHNV and CDR2 YYDKDF come from the germline V gene (reference sequence). The J segment lost 12 bases and the V segment lost 0 bases, leaving 14 bases of the junction unmatched. The CDR3: CATSRDARRTSGGVGQFF. CDR3 bases: TGTGCCACCAGCAGAGATGCAAGGCGGACTAGCGGGGGTGTAGGGCAGTTCTTC.

This clonotype was seen a handful of times. The chain is built from TRBV14 and TRBJ2-5; D may be TRBD1 (5 bases). CDR3 length: 19 residues. Trimming took off 0 bases at V and 2 bases at J, with 22 bases between the two ends. Germline V lookup: CDR1 SGHDN, CDR2 FVKESK. CDR3: CASSQDSSRGHRTQETQYF. CDR3 nucleotide sequence: TGTGCCAGCAGCCAAGATAGCAGTAGAGGACACCGTACGCAAGAGACCCAGTACTTC.

The chain employs TRBV20-1 and TRBJ2-3; 9 bases map to TRBD2. J was trimmed by 4 bases and V by 6 bases; bases with no gene match: 8. Germline CDR1 and CDR2: DFQATT and SNEGSKA (reference sequence). The CDR3 runs 14 residues. The CDR3 spells CSAVRGGSADTQYF. CDR3 coding DNA: TGCAGTGCCGTGCGGGGGGGTTCCGCAGATACGCAGTATTTT.

The rearrangement links TRBV20-1 to TRBJ2-7; 9 bases are shared with TRBD1. The CDR3 is made up of 14 amino acids. Trimming removed 3 bases from V and 2 bases from J; junction bases left unmatched: 5. CDR1 is DFQATT, CDR2 SNEGSKA, per germline (reference sequence). The CDR3, as DNA: TGCAGTGCTAGGGCCGGGACAGGGCCCTACGAGCAGTACTTC. Its translation: CSARAGTGPYEQYF.

The table lists this clonotype with a few counts. This chain links TRBV12-3 or TRBV12-4 with TRBJ2-1; 10 positions agree with TRBD2. After removal of 3 bases from V and 4 bases from J, the junction contained 3 bases not matched to a gene. The CDR3 length is 15 residues. CDR3 loop: CASSFVSGGYNEQFF. In DNA, the CDR3 is TGTGCCAGCAGTTTCGTTAGCGGGGGGTACAATGAGCAGTTCTTC.

This clonotype occurred many times. One junction end does not reproduce the germline sequence, and a read error may be involved. The gene calls are TRBV5-1 and TRBJ1-2; D uncertain. The CDR3 sequence is 15 residues long. Germline V gene lookup returns CDR1 SGHRS and CDR2 YFSETQ. The CDR3 bases are TGTGCCAGCAGCTTGGGAACGGCCGCTAACTATGGCTACACCTTC. Translation: CASSLGTAANYGYTF.

This rearrangement joins TRBV7-3 to TRBJ1-1; possibly TRBD1 for D (6 bases). Trimming took 1 base from V and 1 from J, leaving 10 bases between them. The CDR3 has 15 amino acids. Germline lookup yields CDR1 SGHTA and CDR2 FQGTGA. Here the CDR3 reads CASSLKGQPNTEAFF. The CDR3 DNA is TGTGCCAGCAGCTTAAAAGGACAGCCGAACACTGAAGCTTTCTTT. Combining the CDR3 with reference TRBV7-3 and TRBJ1-1 gives the whole variable domain GAGVSQTPSNKVTEKGKYVELRCDPISGHTALYWYRQSLGQGPEFLIYFQGTGAADDSGLPNDRFFAVRPEGSVSTLKIQRTERGDSAVYLCASSLKGQPNTEAFFGQGTRLTVV.

This clonotype was seen repeatedly, ten times or more. The V and J genes are TRBV5-1 and TRBJ2-7; maybe TRBD1 (6 bases). The CDR3 has 13 residues. Germline loops: CDR1 SGHRS, CDR2 YFSETQ. V dropped 2 bases and J dropped 3 bases, with 9 bases sitting between them. In DNA form, the CDR3 reads TGCGCCAGCAGCTTAGGACAGTACTACGAGCAGTACTTC. Encoded protein: CASSLGQYYEQYF. The variable domain in full, completed from reference TRBV5-1 and TRBJ2-7, reads KAGVTQTPRYLIKTRGQQVTLSCSPISGHRSVSWYQQTPGQGLQFLFEYFSETQRNKGNFPGRFSGRQFSNSRSEMNVSTLELGDSALYLCASSLGQYYEQYFGPGTRLTVT.

This clonotype was counted only a few times. The chain joins TRBV7-9 to TRBJ1-1, with a weak D call TRBD1 (5 bases). This CDR3 is 13 amino acids long. Germline values: CDR1 SEHNR, CDR2 FQNEAQ (reference sequence). Trimming cost V 5 bases and J 5 bases, with 12 bases left between them. DNA for the CDR3: TGTGCCAGCAGCCAATCAGGGAGTACTGAAGCTTTCTTT. It encodes CASSQSGSTEAFF. The whole variable domain, remainder taken from reference TRBV7-9 and TRBJ1-1, is DTGVSQNPRHKITKRGQNVTFRCDPISEHNRLYWYRQTLGQGPEFLTYFQNEAQLEKSRLLSDRFSAERPKGSFSTLEIQRTEQGDSAMYLCASSQSGSTEAFFGQGTRLTVV.

This clonotype was found a few times. V usage is TRBV29-1 and J usage is TRBJ2-3, with 8 bases fitting TRBD1. After removal of 8 bases from V and 4 bases from J, the junction contained 5 bases not matched to a gene. The CDR3 contains 12 residues. Germline CDR1 is SQVTM and CDR2 is ANQGSEA. Written as DNA, the CDR3 is TGCAGCCATAGACAGGGGCCAGATACGCAGTATTTT. As protein: CSHRQGPDTQYF.

This clonotype was observed many times. The J gene is TRBJ1-2, the V gene TRBV28; D is uncertain. Germline V CDR1 and CDR2: MDHEN, SYDVKM. Trimming stripped 7 bases from V and 2 bases from J, with 11 bases between. The CDR3 has 13 amino acids. The CDR3: CASTRGSNYGYTF. The CDR3 bases are TGTGCCAGCACCCGTGGATCGAACTATGGCTACACCTTC.

This clonotype was found a few times. The germline gene is not matched at one end of the junction; a read error may be the cause. V usage is TRBV10-1 and J usage is TRBJ1-5; the D gene is possibly TRBD1 (5 bases). This CDR3 is 14 amino acids long. Germline V gene sequence: CDR1 WNHNN, CDR2 SYGVQD (reference sequence). The chain's CDR3 is CASSAGAPNQLQHF. CDR3 in DNA: TGCGCCAGCAGTGCCGGGGCCCCCAATCAGCTCCAGCATTTT.

This clonotype came up a few times. The V and J genes are TRBV7-8 and TRBJ2-6; TRBD1 might be the D (6 bases). CDR3 size: 19 residues. V lost 2 bases and J lost 0, with 17 bases in between. Germline loops: CDR1 SGHVS, CDR2 FQNEAQ. The CDR3 nucleotides are TGTGCCAGCAGCTTACCCAGATTGACAGGTCTCTCTGGGGCCAACGTCCTGACTTTC. Translation gives CASSLPRLTGLSGANVLTF.

The chain carries TRBV11-2 and TRBJ2-5; D call uncertain. The CDR3 loop spans 13 amino acids. The germline V and J ends were trimmed by 5 bases and 1 base, with 8 bases remaining between them. In germline, CDR1 is SGHAT, CDR2 FQNNGV. DNA for the CDR3: TGTGCCAGCAGCCAAAACGGCCAAGAGACCCAGTACTTC. Amino acids: CASSQNGQETQYF.

The chain links TRBV28 to TRBJ1-2; D is possibly TRBD1 (6 bases). Germline values: CDR1 MDHEN, CDR2 SYDVKM. This CDR3 contains 15 residues. Trimming stripped 3 bases from V and 0 bases from J, with 11 bases between. The CDR3 nucleotides are TGTGCCAGCAGTTTGGGTGACAGGCCTAACTATGGCTACACCTTC. It yields the protein CASSLGDRPNYGYTF.

The CDR3: CASSKRDSRRPFYEQFF. The CDR3 DNA reads TGTGCCAGCAGCAAACGGGACAGTCGAAGGCCCTTCTATGAGCAGTTCTTC. The V and J genes are TRBV11-1 and TRBJ2-1; 7 bases are shared with TRBD1. The length of the CDR3 is 17 residues. Germline CDR1 reads SGHAT; CDR2 reads FQDESV (reference sequence). Trimming removed 5 bases from V and 8 bases from J; junction bases left unmatched: 18.

V usage is TRBV19 and J usage is TRBJ2-5, with D possibly TRBD2 on 6 matching bases. Trimming removed 3 bases at V and 3 bases at J, with 8 bases between. The CDR3 totals 13 residues. Looked up from germline, CDR1 is LNHDA and CDR2 is SQIVND (reference sequence). CDR3 residues: CASSISGEETQYF. DNA for the CDR3: TGTGCCAGTAGTATCTCGGGGGAAGAGACCCAGTACTTC.

This rearrangement joins TRBV20-1 to TRBJ2-4, with 8 bases identical to TRBD1. The better agreement between TRBJ2-5 and the DNA end casts doubt on the J call. Germline CDR1 reads DFQATT; CDR2 reads SNEGSKA (reference sequence). There are 15 residues in the CDR3. The CDR3 spells CSALRGDRPEETQYF. CDR3 nucleotides: TGCAGTGCCCTTCGTGGGGACAGGCCCGAAGAGACCCAGTACTTC.

This clonotype has only a few counts. This chain joins TRBV6-4 and TRBJ2-1; 7 bases are a match to TRBD2. J was trimmed by 4 bases and V by 1 base; bases with no gene match: 7. CDR1 is MRHNA and CDR2 is SNTAGT in the germline V gene. The CDR3 length is 16 residues. The CDR3 DNA follows: TGTGCCAGCAGTGACTTGGGGGGGGTTCGGTACAATGAGCAGTTCTTC. It specifies CASSDLGGVRYNEQFF.